Presented here are 32 T cell receptor beta chains from one specimen sequenced in a study of T cell responses to AZD1222 COVID-19 vaccine. Repertoires were generated with immunoSEQ multiplex PCR, while TCRdb's copy carries only in-frame clones and drops some. The sample contains approximately 110,000 clones, 87% of which appear only once. The material was peripheral blood, obtained on day 0 of AZD1222 vaccination. These receptor sequences come from an adult in good health.

In its sample, this clone was seen a few times. Other DNA sequences from this sample encode an identical CDR3 as well. The chain joins TRBV14 to TRBJ1-3; D remains ambiguous. V was shortened by 3 bases and J by 4 bases, with 7 bases between the two germline ends. Germline V gene lookup returns CDR1 SGHDN and CDR2 FVKESK. There are 13 residues in the CDR3. DNA of the CDR3: TGTGCCAGCAGCCAGGCTGGCGGAAACACCATATATTTT. Residues: CASSQAGGNTIYF.

The chain joins TRBV4-2 to TRBJ1-6; D gene unclear. The CDR3 contains 16 residues. Germline V CDR1 and CDR2: LGHNA, YNFKEQ. Trimming pared 0 bases from V and 8 bases from J, leaving 14 bases between. CDR3 in amino acids: CASSQDHSNGDSPLHF. The CDR3 coding sequence is TGTGCCAGCAGCCAAGATCACTCTAATGGTGATTCACCCCTCCACTTT.

About this clone itself: One end of the junction does not line up with germline, which may come from a read error. The chain combines TRBV29-1 with TRBJ1-2; 9 nucleotides match TRBD1. The CDR3 spans 15 residues. Looked up from germline, CDR1 is SQVTM and CDR2 is ANQGSEA. CDR3 in amino acids: CSVEGTGRSRYGYTF. The CDR3 DNA follows: TGCAGCGTCGAAGGGACAGGGAGGTCTCGCTATGGCTACACCTTC.

The V call is TRBV19, the J call TRBJ1-1; weak D call: TRBD1 (5 bases). V dropped 6 bases and J dropped 0 bases, with 11 bases sitting between them. CDR3 length equals 14 residues. The germline V gene encodes CDR1 LNHDA and CDR2 SQIVND (reference sequence). The CDR3 DNA sequence: TGTGCCAGTAGCCGGGACGGGATGAACACTGAAGCTTTCTTT. It codes for CASSRDGMNTEAFF. The whole variable domain, filled in from reference TRBV19 and TRBJ1-1, reads DGGITQSPKYLFRKEGQNVTLSCEQNLNHDAMYWYRQDPGQGLRLIYYSQIVNDFQKGDIAEGYSVSREKKESFPLTVTSAQKNPTAFYLCASSRDGMNTEAFFGQGTRLTVV.

The V call is TRBV30, the J call TRBJ2-2, with no clear D. V gave up 3 bases and J gave up 5 bases, with 7 bases separating them. The CDR3 is 12 residues long. From germline, CDR1 is GTSNPN and CDR2 SVGIG (reference sequence). This CDR3 reads CAWSWVTGELFF. CDR3 DNA: TGTGCCTGGAGCTGGGTGACCGGGGAGCTGTTTTTT.

The V gene is TRBV9, the J gene TRBJ2-2; D is unclear. Germline-derived CDR1 and CDR2 are SGDLS and YYNGEE. V dropped 0 bases and J dropped 5 bases, with 2 bases sitting between them. This CDR3 is 12 amino acids long. The CDR3 bases are TGTGCCAGCAGCGTAGCTACCGGGGAGCTGTTTTTT. It encodes CASSVATGELFF.

This rearrangement joins TRBV7-9 to TRBJ1-1; D may be TRBD1 (6 bases). This CDR3 comprises 17 residues. V lost 6 bases and J 2 bases, leaving 22 bases between the germline ends. Germline V gene data show CDR1 as SEHNR and CDR2 as FQNEAQ (reference sequence). The CDR3 DNA reads as TGTGCCAGCAGTCTAAGGAAGGGGGTTTGGGAAAACACTGAAGCTTTCTTT. This translates into CASSLRKGVWENTEAFF.

This clone was counted between two and nine times. J is TRBJ2-7 and V is TRBV7-9; 8 bases agree with TRBD1. Germline values: CDR1 SEHNR, CDR2 FQNEAQ (reference sequence). After removal of 2 bases from V and 10 bases from J, the junction contained 7 bases not matched to a gene. This CDR3 contains 13 residues. The CDR3 sequence is CASSLQGAVEQYF. DNA for the CDR3: TGTGCCAGCAGCTTACAGGGGGCGGTTGAACAGTACTTC.

The chain links TRBV15 to TRBJ2-7; weak D call: TRBD2 (6 bases). The CDR3 totals 15 residues. CDR1 LNHNV and CDR2 YYDKDF come from the germline V gene (reference sequence). Trimming removed 1 base at V and 3 bases at J, with 13 bases between. The CDR3 is CATSRVTRSFYEQYF. The DNA of the CDR3 is TGTGCCACCAGCAGAGTGACTAGGTCCTTCTACGAGCAGTACTTC.

The chain has TRBV2 and TRBJ1-2; no reliable D call. Per the germline V gene, CDR1 is SNHLY and CDR2 is FYNNEI. The CDR3 covers 15 residues. V was clipped by 6 bases and J by 1 base, with 15 bases between them. The DNA of the CDR3 is TGTGCCAGCAGCACCACCCACCGGATTAACTATGGCTACACCTTC. This gives the protein CASSTTHRINYGYTF.

The chain links TRBV7-9 to TRBJ2-7; 9 bases line up with TRBD2. The CDR3 contains 12 residues. The ends lost 5 bases at V and 7 bases at J; junction bases unmatched: 3. CDR1 is SEHNR and CDR2 is FQNEAQ in the germline V gene (reference sequence). CDR3 coding DNA: TGTGCCAGCAGCCGACTAGCGGAAGAGCAGTACTTC. Residues: CASSRLAEEQYF.

The rearrangement joins TRBV5-5 to TRBJ2-7; no firm D call. The CDR3 covers 14 residues. V shed 2 bases and J shed 2 bases, with 11 bases lying between them. Germline loops: CDR1 SGHKS, CDR2 YYEKEE (reference sequence). The CDR3 DNA is TGTGCCAGCAGCTTACAGAATCCTACCTACGAGCAGTACTTC. Translation gives CASSLQNPTYEQYF.

The J gene is TRBJ1-1, the V gene TRBV19; D is ambiguous. Trimming took 5 bases from V and 4 from J, leaving 14 bases between them. This CDR3 has 14 amino acids. Germline V gene lookup returns CDR1 LNHDA and CDR2 SQIVND (reference sequence). As DNA, the CDR3 is TGTGCCAGTAGTCAAACCCCGGGCGGCACTGAAGCTTTCTTT. Translated, it gives CASSQTPGGTEAFF.

This chain links TRBV10-1 with TRBJ2-1, with TRBD2 matching 11 bases. Germline V gene lookup returns CDR1 WNHNN and CDR2 SYGVQD (reference sequence). This CDR3 region has 16 residues. J lost 10 bases, V lost 2 bases, and 10 bases had no gene match. The DNA of the CDR3 is TGCGCCAGCAGTGAGAAGACTAGCGGGGACTTCCGGGAGCAGTTCTTC. Amino acid sequence: CASSEKTSGDFREQFF.

This clone occurred a few times. The rearrangement uses TRBV11-1 and TRBJ2-5, with TRBD1 identical over 9 bases. The V gene end was trimmed by 6 bases and the J gene end by 5 bases; junction bases not matched to a gene: 13. The CDR3 sequence is 16 residues long. Germline CDR1 is SGHAT and CDR2 is FQDESV (reference sequence). DNA of the CDR3: TGTGCCAGCAGTCCCTCCGGACAGGGGAAAGGGGAGACCCAGTACTTC. Translating it yields CASSPSGQGKGETQYF.

This clone was observed a single time. The V call is TRBV6-5, the J call TRBJ2-3; D might be TRBD2 (6 bases). V was shortened by 0 bases and J by 5 bases, with 12 bases between the two germline ends. CDR1 is MNHEY, CDR2 SVGAGI, per germline. The CDR3 totals 15 residues. The CDR3 sequence is CASSYSGGAGDTQYF. In nucleotides, the CDR3 is TGTGCCAGCAGTTACTCGGGCGGGGCCGGAGATACGCAGTATTTT.

This sequence joins TRBV25-1 and TRBJ2-3; no clear D gene. Germline CDR1 is MGHDK and CDR2 is SYGVNS. The CDR3 has 10 amino acids. The V end lost 5 bases, the J end lost 6 bases, and 3 bases lay between the germline ends. DNA of the CDR3: TGTGCCAGCAGTCTTGATACGCAGTATTTT. This sequence encodes CASSLDTQYF.

A word on this clone: A junction end diverges from the germline sequence, so it may reflect a read error. This sequence joins TRBV10-3 and TRBJ2-7; perhaps TRBD1 as D (6 bases). The V gene's germline CDR1 is ENHRY and CDR2 SYGVKD. This CDR3 spans 16 amino acids. The CDR3 loop is CAISESYGQFVIEQYF. The CDR3 DNA reads TGTGCCATCAGCGAGTCTTATGGACAGTTTGTTATCGAGCAGTACTTC.

A single count supports this clone. The chain has TRBV28 and TRBJ1-4; no reliable D call. V lost 6 bases, J lost 3 bases, and 11 bases lay in between. The CDR3 contains 14 residues. Germline loops: CDR1 MDHEN, CDR2 SYDVKM. In DNA form, the CDR3 reads TGTGCCAGCAGCCTTCCACGGGCTAATGAAAAACTGTTTTTT. Amino acid sequence: CASSLPRANEKLFF.

This clone was counted a single time. V and J are TRBV2 and TRBJ2-1; 7 nucleotides match TRBD1. With V trimmed by 6 bases and J by 7 bases, 6 bases remained unmatched. There are 13 residues in the CDR3. Germline loops: CDR1 SNHLY, CDR2 FYNNEI. CDR3 loop: CASRGQVGNEQFF. As DNA, the CDR3 is TGTGCCAGCAGAGGACAGGTGGGGAATGAGCAGTTCTTC.

The V call is TRBV5-5, the J call TRBJ1-5; 8 bases match TRBD1. This CDR3 is built from 13 residues. The germline V gene has CDR1 SGHKS and CDR2 YYEKEE (reference sequence). The trim removed 1 base at V and 7 bases at J, leaving 1 base unmatched. The CDR3 loop reads CASSLRTGQPQHF. CDR3 DNA: TGTGCCAGCAGCTTGAGGACAGGGCAGCCCCAGCATTTT.

This clone was seen just once. The genes are TRBV6-2 or TRBV6-3 and TRBJ2-7; D uncertain. The CDR3 length is 12 residues. Germline V gene data show CDR1 as MNHEY and CDR2 as SVGEGT. V was trimmed by 4 bases and J by 0 bases, leaving 4 bases between them. As DNA, the CDR3 is TGTGCCAGCAGTTCGATCTCCTACGAGCAGTACTTC. This codes for CASSSISYEQYF.

This sequence joins TRBV12-3 or TRBV12-4 and TRBJ1-2; the match to TRBD1 covers 9 bases. The V and J ends lost 6 bases and 6 bases, in that order; junction bases with no gene match: 5. The CDR3 runs to 13 residues. The CDR3 DNA reads TGTGCCAGCAGCTTGGGGACAGGGAATGGCTACACCTTC. It codes for CASSLGTGNGYTF.

The chain has TRBV6-1 and TRBJ2-7; D is ambiguous. The germline gives CDR1 MNHNS, CDR2 SASEGT. Trimming shortened V by 0 bases and J by 3 bases, and 12 bases separated the two germline ends. The CDR3 is made up of 15 amino acids. The CDR3 loop is CASSEAPYRGYEQYF. The CDR3 bases are TGTGCCAGCAGTGAAGCGCCTTACCGCGGCTACGAGCAGTACTTC.

The genes are TRBV4-1 and TRBJ1-2; no reliable D call. The CDR3 has 14 amino acids. V lost 1 base and J lost 4, with 10 bases in between. CDR1 MGHRA and CDR2 YSYEKL come from the germline V gene. The CDR3 region has the DNA TGCGCCAGCAGCCAAGTTTCGAACAGCTATGGCTACACCTTC. Residues: CASSQVSNSYGYTF.

The chain couples TRBV13 to TRBJ2-3; 7 positions match TRBD2. Trimming removed 5 bases from V and 4 bases from J; junction bases left unmatched: 9. Germline loops: CDR1 PRHDT, CDR2 FYEKMQ (reference sequence). This CDR3 contains 15 residues. CDR3 sequence reads: CASSPMSLAADTQYF. CDR3 bases: TGTGCCAGCAGCCCCATGAGCCTAGCGGCAGATACGCAGTATTTT.

The V call is TRBV20-1, the J call TRBJ2-7; the D gene is possibly TRBD2 (6 bases). The CDR3 has 15 residues. Trimming pared 3 bases from V and 2 bases from J, leaving 17 bases between. The germline V gene encodes CDR1 DFQATT and CDR2 SNEGSKA (reference sequence). The CDR3 region is CSASGAAGRPYEQYF. As DNA, the CDR3 is TGCAGTGCTAGTGGAGCGGCGGGGCGACCCTACGAGCAGTACTTC.

V and J are TRBV10-3 and TRBJ1-1, with D perhaps TRBD1 (6 bases). The germline V gene encodes CDR1 ENHRY and CDR2 SYGVKD. V lost 7 bases and J 6 bases, leaving 15 bases between the germline ends. The CDR3 runs 13 residues. CDR3 loop: CAIMTGMYSEAFF. The CDR3 DNA follows: TGTGCCATCATGACAGGAATGTATTCTGAAGCTTTCTTT.

This rearrangement joins TRBV7-9 to TRBJ2-2; D unresolved. V lost 0 bases and J lost 5, with 16 bases in between. This CDR3 has 17 amino acids. Germline CDR1 SEHNR, CDR2 FQNEAQ (reference sequence). This CDR3 is CASSLASRLRWTGELFF. CDR3 bases: TGTGCCAGCAGCTTAGCGTCTCGACTCCGTTGGACCGGGGAGCTGTTTTTT.

The rearrangement uses TRBV7-9 and TRBJ2-2; TRBD2 matches 14 bases. CDR3 length: 16 amino acids. V shed 4 bases, J shed 10 bases, and the junction held 8 bases outside the gene matches. From germline, CDR1 is SEHNR and CDR2 FQNEAQ (reference sequence). Here the CDR3 DNA reads TGTGCCAGCAGCTCTGGACTAGCGGGGGGACATGCGGAGCTGTTTTTT. The encoded protein is CASSSGLAGGHAELFF.

V gene TRBV6-1 combines with J gene TRBJ1-2; D remains ambiguous. Trimming left V 3 bases short and J 8 bases short, with 10 bases between. There are 12 residues in the CDR3. Germline lookup yields CDR1 MNHNS and CDR2 SASEGT. DNA for the CDR3: TGTGCCAGCAGTGACAACTCCCTGGGCTACACCTTC. This codes for CASSDNSLGYTF.

The chain uses TRBV7-2 and TRBJ2-3, with 9 nucleotides matching TRBD2. Trimming cost V 0 bases and J 4 bases; bases outside gene matches: 8. Germline CDR1 and CDR2: SGHTA and FQGNSA. The CDR3 loop spans 17 amino acids. The DNA of the CDR3 is TGTGCCAGCAGCTTAGCCCATAGCGGGGGCGGGGCAGATACGCAGTATTTT. The encoded protein is CASSLAHSGGGADTQYF.